The 4 T cell receptor beta chains in this list originate from one sample, sequenced in a study of T-cell memory formation after mild COVID-19. MiXCR, applied by TCRdb to the 5' RACE reads, yields one record per CDR3 protein. The table includes fewer than 400,000 distinct CDR3 sequences, about 16% detected once. Specimen: PBMCs or a T cell subset sorted from them (not recorded which). The receptor set was obtained from a man aged 18 to 30 who had mild COVID-19 (a few samples of this study predate the infection). Cell type and time point are not known.

This clonotype was seen a few times. The chain joins TRBV20-1 to TRBJ2-7; 11 bases agree with TRBD2. The CDR3 has 15 residues. Germline V gene lookup returns CDR1 DFQATT and CDR2 SNEGSKA (reference sequence). The V and J ends lost 0 bases and 2 bases, in that order; junction bases with no gene match: 3. CDR3 residues: CSAREHSGRAYEQYV. CDR3 DNA sequence: TGCAGTGCTAGAGAGCATAGCGGGAGGGCCTACGAGCAGTACGTC.

This clonotype appeared a few times. V and J are TRBV27 and TRBJ2-1, with 10 positions matching TRBD2. Germline loops: CDR1 MNHEY, CDR2 SMNVEV (reference sequence). After removal of 3 bases from V and 12 bases from J, the junction contained 14 bases not matched to a gene. The CDR3 contains 16 residues. The CDR3 nucleotides read TGTGCCAGCAGTTTTCTTTCTAGCGGGGGCCCGGTCGTGCAGTTCTTC. It specifies CASSFLSSGGPVVQFF.

This clonotype was seen only a few times. The V gene is TRBV7-6, the J gene TRBJ1-3; TRBD1 might be the D (5 bases). V was pared by 6 bases and J by 4 bases, with 10 bases between. The CDR3 has 13 residues. CDR1 SGHVS and CDR2 FNYEAQ come from the germline V gene. This chain's CDR3 is CASSPREGNTIYF. Written as DNA, the CDR3 is TGTGCCAGCAGTCCCAGGGAAGGAAACACCATATATTTT.

The V call is TRBV5-5, the J call TRBJ1-2; unclear D gene. Germline CDR1 is SGHKS and CDR2 is YYEKEE (reference sequence). The CDR3 is made up of 14 amino acids. The V end was cut by 4 bases, the J end by 4 bases, with 14 bases between. The CDR3 nucleotides are TGTGCCAGCAGCCTGCCTCCCGGGGTCTATGGCTACACCTTC. It codes for CASSLPPGVYGYTF. Looking up the rest from reference TRBV5-5 and TRBJ1-2 gives the full variable domain: DAGVTQSPTHLIKTRGQQVTLRCSPISGHKSVSWYQQVLGQGPQFIFQYYEKEERGRGNFPDRFSARQFPNYSSELNVNALLLGDSALYLCASSLPPGVYGYTFGSGTRLTVV.